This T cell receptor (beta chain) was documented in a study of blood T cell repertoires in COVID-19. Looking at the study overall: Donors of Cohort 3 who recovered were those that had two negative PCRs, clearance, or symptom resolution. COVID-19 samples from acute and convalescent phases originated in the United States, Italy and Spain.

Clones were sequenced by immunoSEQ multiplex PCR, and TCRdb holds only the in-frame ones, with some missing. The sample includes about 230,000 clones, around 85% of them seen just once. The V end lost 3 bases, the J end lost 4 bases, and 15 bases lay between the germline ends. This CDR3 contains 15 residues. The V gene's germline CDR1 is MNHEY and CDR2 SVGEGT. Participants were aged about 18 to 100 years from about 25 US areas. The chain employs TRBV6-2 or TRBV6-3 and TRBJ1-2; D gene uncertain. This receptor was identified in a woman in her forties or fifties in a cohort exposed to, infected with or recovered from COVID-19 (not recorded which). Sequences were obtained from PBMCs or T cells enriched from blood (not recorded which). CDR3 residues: CASSYSSPGIYGYTF. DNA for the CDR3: TGTGCCAGCAGTTATTCGTCGCCAGGCATCTATGGCTACACCTTC.